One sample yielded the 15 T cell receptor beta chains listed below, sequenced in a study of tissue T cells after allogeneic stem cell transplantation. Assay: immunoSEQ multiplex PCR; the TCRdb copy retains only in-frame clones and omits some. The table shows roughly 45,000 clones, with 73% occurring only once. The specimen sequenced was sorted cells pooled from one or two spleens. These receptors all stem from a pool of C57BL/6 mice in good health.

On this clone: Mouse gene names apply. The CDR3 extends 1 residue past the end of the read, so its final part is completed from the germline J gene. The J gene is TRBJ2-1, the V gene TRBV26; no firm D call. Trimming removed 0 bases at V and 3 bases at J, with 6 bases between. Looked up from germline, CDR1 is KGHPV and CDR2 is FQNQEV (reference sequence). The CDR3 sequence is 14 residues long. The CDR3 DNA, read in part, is TGTGCCAGCAGTCTGTCTTGGACCTATGCTGAGCAGTTC. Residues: CASSLSWTYAEQF. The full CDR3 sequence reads CASSLSWTYAEQFF.

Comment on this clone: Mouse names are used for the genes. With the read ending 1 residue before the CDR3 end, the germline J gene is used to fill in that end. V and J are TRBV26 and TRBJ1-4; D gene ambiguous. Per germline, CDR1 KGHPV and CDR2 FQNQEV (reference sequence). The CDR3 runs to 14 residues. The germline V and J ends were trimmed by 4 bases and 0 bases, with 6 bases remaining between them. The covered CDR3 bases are TGTGCCAGCAGTCGCCAGATTTCCAACGAAAGATTATTT. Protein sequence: CASSRQISNERLF. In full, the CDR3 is CASSRQISNERLFF.

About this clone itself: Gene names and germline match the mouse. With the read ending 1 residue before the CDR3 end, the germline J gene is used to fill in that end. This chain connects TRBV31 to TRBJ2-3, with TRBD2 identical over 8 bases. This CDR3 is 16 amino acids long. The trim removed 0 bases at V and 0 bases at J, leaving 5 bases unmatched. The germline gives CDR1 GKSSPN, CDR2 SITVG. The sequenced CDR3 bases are TGTGCCTGGAGTCTAGGGGGGGGGCGCAGTGCAGAAACGCTGTAT. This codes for CAWSLGGGRSAETLY. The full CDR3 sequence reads CAWSLGGGRSAETLYF.

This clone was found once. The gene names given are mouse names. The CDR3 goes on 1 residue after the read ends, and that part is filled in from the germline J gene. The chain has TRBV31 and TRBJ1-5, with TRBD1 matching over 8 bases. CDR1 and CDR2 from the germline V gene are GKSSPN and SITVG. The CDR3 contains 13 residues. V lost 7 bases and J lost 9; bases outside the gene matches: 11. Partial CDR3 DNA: TGTGCCTCACCGGGACAGGAAAGCGGGGCTCCGCTT. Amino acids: CASPGQESGAPL. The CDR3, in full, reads CASPGQESGAPLF.

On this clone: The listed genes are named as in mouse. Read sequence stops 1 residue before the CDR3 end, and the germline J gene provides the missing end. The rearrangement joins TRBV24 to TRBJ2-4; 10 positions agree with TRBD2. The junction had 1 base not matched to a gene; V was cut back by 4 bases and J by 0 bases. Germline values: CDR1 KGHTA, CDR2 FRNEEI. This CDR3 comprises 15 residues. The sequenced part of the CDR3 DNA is TGTGCCAGCAGTCCGACTGGGGGGAGTCAAAACACCTTGTAC. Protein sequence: CASSPTGGSQNTLY. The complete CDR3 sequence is CASSPTGGSQNTLYF.

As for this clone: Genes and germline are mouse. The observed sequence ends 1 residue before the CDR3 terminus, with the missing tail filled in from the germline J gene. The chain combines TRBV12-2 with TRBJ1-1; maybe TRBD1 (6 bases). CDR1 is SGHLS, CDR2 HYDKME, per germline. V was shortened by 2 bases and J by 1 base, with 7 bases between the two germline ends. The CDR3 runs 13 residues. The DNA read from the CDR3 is TGTGCCAGCTCTCGGGGACAAAACACAGAAGTCTTC. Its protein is CASSRGQNTEVF. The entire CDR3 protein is CASSRGQNTEVFF.

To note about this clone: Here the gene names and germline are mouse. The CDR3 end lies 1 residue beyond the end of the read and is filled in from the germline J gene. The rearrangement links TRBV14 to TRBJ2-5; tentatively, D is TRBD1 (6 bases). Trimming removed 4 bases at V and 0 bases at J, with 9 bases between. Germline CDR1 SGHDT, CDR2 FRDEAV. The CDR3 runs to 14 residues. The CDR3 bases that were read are TGTGCCAGCAGTCGGACAGTTAACCAAGACACCCAGTAC. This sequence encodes CASSRTVNQDTQY. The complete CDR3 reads CASSRTVNQDTQYF. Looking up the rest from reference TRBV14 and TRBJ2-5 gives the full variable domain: EAGVTQSPRYAVLQEGQAVSFWCDPISGHDTLYWYQQPRDQGPQLLVYFRDEAVIDNSQLPSDRFSAVRPKGTNSTLKIQSAKQGDTATYLCASSRTVNQDTQYFGPGTRLLVL.

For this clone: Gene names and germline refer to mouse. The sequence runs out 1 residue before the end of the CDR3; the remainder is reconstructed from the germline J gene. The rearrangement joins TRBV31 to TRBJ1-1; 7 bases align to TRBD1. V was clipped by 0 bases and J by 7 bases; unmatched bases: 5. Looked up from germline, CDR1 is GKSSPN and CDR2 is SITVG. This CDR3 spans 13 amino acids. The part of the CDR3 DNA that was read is TGTGCCTGGAGTCTAGGGGACAGCCAAGAAGTCTTC. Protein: CAWSLGDSQEVF. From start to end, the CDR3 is CAWSLGDSQEVFF.

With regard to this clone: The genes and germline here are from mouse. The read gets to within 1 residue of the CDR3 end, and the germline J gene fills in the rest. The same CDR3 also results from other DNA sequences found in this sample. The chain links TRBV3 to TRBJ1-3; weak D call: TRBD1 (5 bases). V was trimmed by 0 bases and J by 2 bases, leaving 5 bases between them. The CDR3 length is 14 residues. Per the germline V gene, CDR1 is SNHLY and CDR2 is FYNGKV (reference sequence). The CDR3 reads CASSLAGAGNTLYF. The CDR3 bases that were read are TGTGCCAGCAGCTTAGCGGGGGCTGGAAATACGCTCTAT.

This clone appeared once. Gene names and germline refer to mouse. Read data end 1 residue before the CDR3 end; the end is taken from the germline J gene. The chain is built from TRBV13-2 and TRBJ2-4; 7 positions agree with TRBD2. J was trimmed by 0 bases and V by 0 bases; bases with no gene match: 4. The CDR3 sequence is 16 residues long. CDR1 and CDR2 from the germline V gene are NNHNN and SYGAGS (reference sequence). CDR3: CASGDAPGGSQNTLYF. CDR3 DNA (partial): TGTGCCAGCGGTGATGCCCCTGGGGGAAGTCAAAACACCTTGTAC.

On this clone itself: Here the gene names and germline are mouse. The sequenced part of the CDR3 DNA is TGTGCCAGCAGTTTCGCAGGGGGCTATGCTGAGCAGTTC. Translating gives CASSFAGGYAEQF. The complete CDR3 protein is CASSFAGGYAEQFF. This chain connects TRBV14 to TRBJ2-1; TRBD1 aligns across 7 bases. The read halts 1 residue ahead of the CDR3 end, with the missing end drawn from the germline J gene. The CDR3 covers 14 residues. V trimming: 1 base; J trimming: 3 bases; junction bases outside the gene matches: 1. Germline CDR1 is SGHDT and CDR2 is FRDEAV.

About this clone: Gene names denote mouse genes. The CDR3 here is CTCSVRDNYAEQFF. Incomplete CDR3 DNA: TGCACCTGCAGTGTCCGGGACAACTATGCTGAGCAGTTC. The rearrangement joins TRBV1 to TRBJ2-1; tentatively, D is TRBD1 or TRBD2 (5 bases each). The read comes to an end 1 residue before the CDR3 does, leaving the germline J gene to fill in the end. The CDR3 contains 14 residues. V dropped 4 bases and J dropped 1 base, with 8 bases sitting between them. The germline V gene has CDR1 NSQYPW and CDR2 LRSPGD (reference sequence). Based on the CDR3 plus reference TRBV1 and TRBJ2-1, the full variable domain is VTLLEQNPRWRLVPRGQAVNLRCILKNSQYPWMSWYQQDLQKQLQWLFTLRSPGDKEVKSLPGADYLATRVTDTELRLQVANMSQGRTLYCTCSVRDNYAEQFFGPGTRLTVL.

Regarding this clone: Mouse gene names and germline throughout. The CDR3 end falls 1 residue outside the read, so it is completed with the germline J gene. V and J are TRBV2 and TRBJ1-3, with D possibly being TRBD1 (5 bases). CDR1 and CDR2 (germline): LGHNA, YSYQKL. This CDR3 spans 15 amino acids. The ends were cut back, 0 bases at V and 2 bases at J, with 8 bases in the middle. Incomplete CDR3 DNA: TGTGCCAGCAGCCAAGAGAGGGGAGCTGGAAATACGCTCTAT. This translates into CASSQERGAGNTLY. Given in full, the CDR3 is CASSQERGAGNTLYF. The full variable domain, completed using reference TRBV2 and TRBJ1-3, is DPKIIQKPKYLVAVTGSEKILICEQYLGHNAMYWYRQSAKKPLEFMFSYSYQKLMDNQTASSRFQPQSSKKNHLDLQITALKPDDSATYFCASSQERGAGNTLYFGEGSRLIVV.

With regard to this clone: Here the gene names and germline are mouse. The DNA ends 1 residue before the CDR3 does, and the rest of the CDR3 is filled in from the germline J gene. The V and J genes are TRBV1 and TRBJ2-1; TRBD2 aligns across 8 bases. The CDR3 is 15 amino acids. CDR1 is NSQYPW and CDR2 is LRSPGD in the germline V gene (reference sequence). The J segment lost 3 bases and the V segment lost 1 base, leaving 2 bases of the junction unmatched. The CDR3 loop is CTCSAGTGSYAEQFF. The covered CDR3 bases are TGCACCTGCAGTGCAGGGACTGGGAGCTATGCTGAGCAGTTC.

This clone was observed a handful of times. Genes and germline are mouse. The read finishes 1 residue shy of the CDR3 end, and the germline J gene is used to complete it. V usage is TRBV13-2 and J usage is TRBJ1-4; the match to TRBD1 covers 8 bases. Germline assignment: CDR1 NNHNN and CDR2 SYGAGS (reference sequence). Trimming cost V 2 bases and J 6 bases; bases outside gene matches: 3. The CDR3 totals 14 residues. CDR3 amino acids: CASGDNRGDERLFF. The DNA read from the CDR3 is TGTGCCAGCGGTGACAACAGGGGGGACGAAAGATTATTT.